Each of the 13 T cell receptor beta chains below was sequenced from the same sample in a study of identifying expanded T cells in peripheral blood. TCRdb's copy holds only in-frame clones and misses some; the assay was immunoSEQ multiplex PCR. This sample yields some 75,000 clones, of which 90% are seen a single time; about 3.3% belongs to the top ten. Material: blood. All receptors come from a person aged 18 to 70 in good health.

The J gene is TRBJ1-2, the V gene TRBV30; a weak D match, TRBD1 (5 bases). V lost 5 bases and J 4 bases, leaving 11 bases between the germline ends. There are 12 residues in the CDR3. CDR1 is GTSNPN and CDR2 is SVGIG in the germline V gene (reference sequence). CDR3 loop: CAWASTVYGYTF. The CDR3 coding sequence is TGTGCCTGGGCATCGACAGTCTATGGCTACACCTTC.

This chain connects TRBV9 to TRBJ1-1; D remains ambiguous. This CDR3 is 14 amino acids long. Trimming took 0 bases from V and 2 from J, leaving 8 bases between them. CDR1 SGDLS and CDR2 YYNGEE come from the germline V gene. CDR3 nucleotide sequence: TGTGCCAGCAGCGTAGGGGCGGTTAACACTGAAGCTTTCTTT. This translates into CASSVGAVNTEAFF.

The chain combines TRBV15 with TRBJ2-1; D not certain. The CDR3 is 13 residues long. CDR1 and CDR2 (germline): LNHNV, YYDKDF (reference sequence). Trimming shortened V by 3 bases and J by 9 bases, and 12 bases separated the two germline ends. CDR3 protein: CATSSGTWGEQFF. The CDR3, as DNA: TGTGCCACCAGCAGTGGAACTTGGGGTGAGCAGTTCTTC.

The genes are TRBV19 and TRBJ1-1, with TRBD1 identical over 7 bases. There are 13 residues in the CDR3. V was clipped by 3 bases and J by 11 bases; unmatched bases: 9. Germline V gene data show CDR1 as LNHDA and CDR2 as SQIVND (reference sequence). Here the CDR3 reads CASSIDGKGAAFF. CDR3 sequence (DNA): TGTGCCAGTAGTATCGATGGTAAGGGGGCGGCTTTCTTT.

The rearrangement uses TRBV5-4 and TRBJ2-1, with 10 bases lining up with TRBD2. This CDR3 contains 15 residues. J lost 5 bases, V lost 4 bases, and 6 bases had no gene match. Germline V CDR1 and CDR2: SGHNT, YYREEE (reference sequence). The CDR3 is CASSQKREGNNEQFF. The CDR3 DNA sequence: TGTGCCAGCAGCCAAAAGCGGGAGGGAAACAATGAGCAGTTCTTC.

The V and J genes are TRBV30 and TRBJ2-7; 9 bases fit TRBD2. Germline values: CDR1 GTSNPN, CDR2 SVGIG (reference sequence). V dropped 2 bases and J dropped 12; count of bases not matched to a gene: 5. This CDR3 region has 11 residues. CDR3 in amino acids: CAWSTGTSRYF. The CDR3 DNA is TGTGCCTGGAGTACCGGGACTAGCAGGTACTTC.

The chain is built from TRBV7-9 and TRBJ1-1, with TRBD1 as a possible D gene (6 bases). The germline CDR1 and CDR2 sequences are SEHNR and FQNEAQ (reference sequence). The CDR3 covers 14 residues. V lost 2 bases, J lost 5 bases, and 12 bases lay in between. CDR3 amino acids: CASSLIQGETEAFF. The CDR3 nucleotides are TGTGCCAGCAGCTTAATACAGGGAGAGACTGAAGCTTTCTTT. Variable domain in full (rest from reference TRBV7-9 and TRBJ1-1): DTGVSQNPRHKITKRGQNVTFRCDPISEHNRLYWYRQTLGQGPEFLTYFQNEAQLEKSRLLSDRFSAERPKGSFSTLEIQRTEQGDSAMYLCASSLIQGETEAFFGQGTRLTVV.

V usage is TRBV7-9 and J usage is TRBJ2-7; 13 bases line up with TRBD2. This CDR3 region has 14 residues. Per germline, CDR1 SEHNR and CDR2 FQNEAQ (reference sequence). J lost 5 bases, V lost 3 bases, and 1 base had no gene match. The CDR3 loop reads CASSFGLAGDEQYF. The DNA for the CDR3 is TGTGCCAGCAGCTTTGGACTAGCGGGAGACGAGCAGTACTTC.

V and J are TRBV12-5 and TRBJ2-3; TRBD2 is a possible D gene (5 bases). Germline V gives CDR1 LGHNT, CDR2 FRNRAP. V dropped 1 base and J dropped 5 bases, with 7 bases sitting between them. CDR3 length: 13 residues. The CDR3 loop is CASGLGRGDTQYF. DNA for the CDR3: TGTGCTAGTGGTTTGGGTCGGGGAGATACGCAGTATTTT.

This chain links TRBV30 with TRBJ1-1; D is ambiguous. V dropped 0 bases and J dropped 10 bases, with 12 bases sitting between them. The CDR3 runs to 12 residues. Per the germline V gene, CDR1 is GTSNPN and CDR2 is SVGIG (reference sequence). CDR3: CAWSVKEYRAFF. CDR3 coding DNA: TGTGCCTGGAGTGTAAAGGAGTATCGAGCTTTCTTT.

This sequence joins TRBV30 and TRBJ1-1; 7 nucleotides match TRBD1. This CDR3 has 14 amino acids. Unmatched junction bases numbered 7, after V lost 3 bases and J lost 3 bases. The germline V gene has CDR1 GTSNPN and CDR2 SVGIG (reference sequence). CDR3 coding DNA: TGTGCCTGGAGCATACAGGGGTTTGACACTGAAGCTTTCTTT. Amino acids: CAWSIQGFDTEAFF. Using reference TRBV30 and TRBJ1-1 for the parts outside the CDR3, the full variable domain is SQTIHQWPATLVQPVGSPLSLECTVEGTSNPNLYWYRQAAGRGLQLLFYSVGIGQISSEVPQNLSASRPQDRQFILSSKKLLLSDSGFYLCAWSIQGFDTEAFFGQGTRLTVV.

This clone was seen only once. At one end the junction does not follow the germline gene, possibly because of a read error. The chain links TRBV5-1 to TRBJ2-1; D ambiguous. The CDR3 loop spans 13 amino acids. CDR1 and CDR2 from the germline V gene are SGHRS and YFSETQ. The CDR3 sequence is CVSRRGFQDEQFF. CDR3 DNA sequence: TGCGTCAGCAGACGTGGATTTCAGGATGAGCAGTTCTTC. Full variable domain (outside the CDR3, taken from reference TRBV5-1 and TRBJ2-1): KAGVTQTPRYLIKTRGQQVTLSCSPISGHRSVSWYQQTPGQGLQFLFEYFSETQRNKGNFPGRFSGRQFSNSRSEMNVSTLELGDSALYLCVSRRGFQDEQFFGPGTRLTVL.

The chain uses TRBV5-1 and TRBJ2-3; unclear D gene. V was pared by 4 bases and J by 1 base, with 13 bases between. Germline V gene sequence: CDR1 SGHRS, CDR2 YFSETQ. This CDR3 has 15 amino acids. CDR3 bases: TGCGCCAGCAGCAGGCGACCCGCGGGCACAGATACGCAGTATTTT. Amino acids: CASSRRPAGTDTQYF.